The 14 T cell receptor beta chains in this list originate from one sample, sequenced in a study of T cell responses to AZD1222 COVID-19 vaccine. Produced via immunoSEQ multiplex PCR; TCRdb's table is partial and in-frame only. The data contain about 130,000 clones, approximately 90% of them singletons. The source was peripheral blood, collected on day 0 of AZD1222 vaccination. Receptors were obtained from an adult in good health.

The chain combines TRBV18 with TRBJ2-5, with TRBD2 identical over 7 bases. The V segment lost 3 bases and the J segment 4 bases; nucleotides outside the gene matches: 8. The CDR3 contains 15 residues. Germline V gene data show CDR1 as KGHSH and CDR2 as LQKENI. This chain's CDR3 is CASSPSAGRRETQYF. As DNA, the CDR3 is TGTGCCAGCTCACCTTCAGCGGGAAGGAGAGAGACCCAGTACTTC.

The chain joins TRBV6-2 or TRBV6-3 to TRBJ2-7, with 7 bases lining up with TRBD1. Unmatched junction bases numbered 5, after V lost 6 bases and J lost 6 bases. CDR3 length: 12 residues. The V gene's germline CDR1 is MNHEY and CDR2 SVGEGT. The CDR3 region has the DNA TGTGCCAGCAGCCCCGACAGGGTCGAGCAGTACTTC. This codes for CASSPDRVEQYF.

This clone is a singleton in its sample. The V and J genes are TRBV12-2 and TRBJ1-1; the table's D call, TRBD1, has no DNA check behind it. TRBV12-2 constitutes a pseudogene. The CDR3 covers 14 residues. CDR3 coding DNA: TGTGCAAGTCGCTTAGGACAGCCGAACACTGAAGCTTTCTTT. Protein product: CASRLGQPNTEAFF.

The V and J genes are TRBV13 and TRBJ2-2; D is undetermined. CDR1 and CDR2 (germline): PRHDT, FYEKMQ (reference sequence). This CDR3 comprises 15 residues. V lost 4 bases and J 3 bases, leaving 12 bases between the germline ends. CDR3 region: CASSSPDSHTGELFF. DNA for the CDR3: TGTGCCAGCAGCTCCCCTGACTCGCACACCGGGGAGCTGTTTTTT.

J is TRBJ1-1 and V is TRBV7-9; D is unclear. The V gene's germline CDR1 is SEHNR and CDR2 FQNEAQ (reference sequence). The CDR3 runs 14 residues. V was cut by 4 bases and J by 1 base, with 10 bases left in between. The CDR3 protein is CASSSIGRNTEAFF. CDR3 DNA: TGTGCCAGCAGCTCTATTGGCAGGAACACTGAAGCTTTCTTT.

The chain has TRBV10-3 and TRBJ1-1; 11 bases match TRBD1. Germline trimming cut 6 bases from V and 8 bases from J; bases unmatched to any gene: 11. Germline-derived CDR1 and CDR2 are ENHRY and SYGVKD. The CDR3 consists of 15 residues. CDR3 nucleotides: TGTGCCATCAGACCAGGGGACAGGGGGGCTGGAGAAGCTTTCTTT. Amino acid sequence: CAIRPGDRGAGEAFF.

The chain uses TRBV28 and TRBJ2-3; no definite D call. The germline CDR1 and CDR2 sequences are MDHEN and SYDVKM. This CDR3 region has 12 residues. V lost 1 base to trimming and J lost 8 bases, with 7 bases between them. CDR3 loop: CASSLYGGTQYF. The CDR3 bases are TGTGCCAGCAGTTTATACGGCGGTACGCAGTATTTT.

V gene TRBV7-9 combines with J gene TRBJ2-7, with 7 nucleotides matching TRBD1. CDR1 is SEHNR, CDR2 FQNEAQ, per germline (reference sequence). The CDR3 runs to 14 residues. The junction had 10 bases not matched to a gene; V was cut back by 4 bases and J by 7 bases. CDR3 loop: CASSSGTAEGEQYF. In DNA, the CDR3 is TGTGCCAGCAGCTCGGGGACAGCAGAAGGTGAGCAGTACTTC.

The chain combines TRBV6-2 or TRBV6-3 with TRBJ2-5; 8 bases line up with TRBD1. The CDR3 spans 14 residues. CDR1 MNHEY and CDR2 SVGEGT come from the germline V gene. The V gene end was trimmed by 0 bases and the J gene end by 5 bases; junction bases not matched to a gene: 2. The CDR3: CASSYSTGVETQYF. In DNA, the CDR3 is TGTGCCAGCAGTTACTCGACAGGGGTGGAGACCCAGTACTTC.

The CDR3 bases are TGTGCCAGCAGCCCCCCTAGCGGGGGGGCCGGAGGCACAGATACGCAGTATTTT. Encoded protein: CASSPPSGGAGGTDTQYF. The rearrangement uses TRBV4-2 and TRBJ2-3; 12 bases are shared with TRBD2. The CDR3 contains 18 residues. The V gene's germline CDR1 is LGHNA and CDR2 YNFKEQ. Germline trimming cut 4 bases from V and 1 base from J; bases unmatched to any gene: 9.

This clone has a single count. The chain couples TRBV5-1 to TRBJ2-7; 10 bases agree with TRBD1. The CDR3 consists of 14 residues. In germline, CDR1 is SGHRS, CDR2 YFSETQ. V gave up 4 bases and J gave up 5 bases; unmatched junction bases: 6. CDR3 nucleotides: TGCGCCAGCAGCCAGGGACAGGGGCGGGACGAGCAGTACTTC. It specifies CASSQGQGRDEQYF.

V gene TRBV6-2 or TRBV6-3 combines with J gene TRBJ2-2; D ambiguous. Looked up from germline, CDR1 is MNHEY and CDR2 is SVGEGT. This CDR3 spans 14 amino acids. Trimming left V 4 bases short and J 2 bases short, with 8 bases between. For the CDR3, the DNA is TGTGCCAGCAGTTTACCCTCTAACACCGGGGAGCTGTTTTTT. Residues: CASSLPSNTGELFF.

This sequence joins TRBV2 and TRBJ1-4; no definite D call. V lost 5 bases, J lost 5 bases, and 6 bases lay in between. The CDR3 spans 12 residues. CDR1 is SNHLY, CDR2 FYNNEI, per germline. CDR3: CASSRPNEKLFF. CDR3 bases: TGTGCCAGCAGTAGGCCAAATGAAAAACTGTTTTTT.

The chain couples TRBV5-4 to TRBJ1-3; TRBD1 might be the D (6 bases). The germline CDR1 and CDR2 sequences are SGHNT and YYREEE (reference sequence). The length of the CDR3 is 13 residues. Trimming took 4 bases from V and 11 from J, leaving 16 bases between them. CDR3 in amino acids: CASSPRTADAIYF. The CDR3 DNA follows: TGTGCCAGCAGCCCTCGGACAGCCGACGCCATATATTTT.